This T cell receptor (beta chain) appears in the sequencing data of a study of tumor-infiltrating lymphocytes in primary liver carcinoma. Overall study: Samples had roughly 3.65 to 8 million productive TCRbeta reads, comparable between tissue types. Study observations and caveats: Presence in all five tumor regions was observed for only about 8-25% of top clones.

A word on this clonotype: Its specificity is not known.

This CDR3 has 14 amino acids. Germline CDR1 SQVTM, CDR2 ANQGSEA. J was trimmed by 3 bases and V by 6 bases; bases with no gene match: 7. Total RNA and DNA came together from around 20-30 mg of bulk tissue without cell sorting. The investigators made TCR beta cDNA from 400 to 550 ng total RNA, using a constant-region primer. The TCR beta library was amplified through three nested multiplex PCR rounds in a modified ARM-PCR procedure. A C-beta reverse primer and TRBV1-TRBV30 forward primers served in each of the first two PCR rounds, at around 10 cycles apiece. TCRdb used MiXCR to reprocess the multiplex PCR reads, holding one entry per CDR3 protein. The sample carries fewer than 75,000 distinct CDR3 sequences, about two thirds recorded once.

The sequenced sample consisted of liver tumor tissue from sampling region 4. The subset is: tumor region T4, right-lateral pole. The sequence came from a man aged 40-49 years with primary liver carcinoma and hepatitis B virus infection. The chain combines TRBV29-1 with TRBJ2-3; 9 positions agree with TRBD1. Here the CDR3 reads CSVGGGQGTDTQYF. CDR3 in DNA: TGCAGCGTCGGCGGGGGACAGGGTACAGATACGCAGTATTTT.